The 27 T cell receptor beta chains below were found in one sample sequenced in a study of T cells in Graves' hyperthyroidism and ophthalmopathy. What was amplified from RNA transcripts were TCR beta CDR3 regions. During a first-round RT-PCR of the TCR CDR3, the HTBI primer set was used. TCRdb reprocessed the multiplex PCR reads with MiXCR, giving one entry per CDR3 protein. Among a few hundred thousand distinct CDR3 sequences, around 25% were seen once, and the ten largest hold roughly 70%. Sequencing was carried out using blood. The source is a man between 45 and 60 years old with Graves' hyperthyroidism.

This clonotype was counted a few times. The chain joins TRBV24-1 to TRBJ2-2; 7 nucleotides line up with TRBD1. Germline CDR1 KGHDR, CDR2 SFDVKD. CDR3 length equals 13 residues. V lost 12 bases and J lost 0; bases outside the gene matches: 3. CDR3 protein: CASQGANTGELFF. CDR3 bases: TGTGCCTCCCAGGGGGCGAACACCGGGGAGCTGTTTTTT.

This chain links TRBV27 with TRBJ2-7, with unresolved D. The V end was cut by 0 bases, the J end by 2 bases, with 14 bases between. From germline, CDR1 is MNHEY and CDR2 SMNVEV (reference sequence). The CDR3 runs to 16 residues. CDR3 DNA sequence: TGTGCCAGCAGTTTATCGATACGCGTACGAACCTACGAGCAGTACTTC. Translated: CASSLSIRVRTYEQYF.

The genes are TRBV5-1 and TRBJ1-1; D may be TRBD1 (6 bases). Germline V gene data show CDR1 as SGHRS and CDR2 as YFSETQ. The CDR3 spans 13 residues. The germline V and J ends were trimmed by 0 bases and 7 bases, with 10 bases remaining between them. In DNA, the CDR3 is TGCGCCAGCAGCTTGGTTAGGGGGAGTGAAGCTTTCTTT. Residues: CASSLVRGSEAFF.

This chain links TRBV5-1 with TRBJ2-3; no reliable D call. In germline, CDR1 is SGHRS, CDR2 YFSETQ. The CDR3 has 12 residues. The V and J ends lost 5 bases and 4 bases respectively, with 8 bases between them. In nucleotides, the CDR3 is TGCGCCAGCAGTAGGGCCCCAGATACGCAGTATTTT. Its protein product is CASSRAPDTQYF. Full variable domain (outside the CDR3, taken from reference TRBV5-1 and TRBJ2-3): KAGVTQTPRYLIKTRGQQVTLSCSPISGHRSVSWYQQTPGQGLQFLFEYFSETQRNKGNFPGRFSGRQFSNSRSEMNVSTLELGDSALYLCASSRAPDTQYFGPGTRLTVL.

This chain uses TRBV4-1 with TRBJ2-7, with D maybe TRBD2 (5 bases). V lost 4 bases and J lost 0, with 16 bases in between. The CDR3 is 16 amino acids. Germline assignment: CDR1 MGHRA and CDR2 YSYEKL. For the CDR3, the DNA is TGCGCCAGCAGCCGCCGACGGACTTTCAGCTCCTACGAGCAGTACTTC. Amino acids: CASSRRRTFSSYEQYF.

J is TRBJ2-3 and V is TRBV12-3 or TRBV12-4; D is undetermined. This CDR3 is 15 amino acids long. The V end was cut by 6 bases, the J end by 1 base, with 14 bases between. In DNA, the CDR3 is TGTGCCAGCAGCCCTGATAGCCCAGGCACAGATACGCAGTATTTT. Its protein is CASSPDSPGTDTQYF.

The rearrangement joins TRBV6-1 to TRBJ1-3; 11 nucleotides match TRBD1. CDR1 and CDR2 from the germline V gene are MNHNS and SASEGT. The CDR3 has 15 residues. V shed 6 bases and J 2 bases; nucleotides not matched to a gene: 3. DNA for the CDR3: TGTGCCAGCAGACCGGGACAGGGGGCTGGAAACACCATATATTTT. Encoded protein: CASRPGQGAGNTIYF.

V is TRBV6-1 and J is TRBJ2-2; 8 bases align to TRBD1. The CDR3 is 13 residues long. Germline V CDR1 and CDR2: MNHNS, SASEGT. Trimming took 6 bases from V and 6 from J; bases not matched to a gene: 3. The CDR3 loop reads CASRTQGAGELFF. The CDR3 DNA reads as TGTGCCAGCAGGACACAGGGGGCCGGGGAGCTGTTTTTT.

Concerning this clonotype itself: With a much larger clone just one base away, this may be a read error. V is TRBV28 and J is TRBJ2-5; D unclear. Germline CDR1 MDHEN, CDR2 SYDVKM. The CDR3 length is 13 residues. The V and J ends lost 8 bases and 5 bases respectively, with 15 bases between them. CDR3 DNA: TGTGCCAGCGCGGCAGGTTTAGGGGAGACCCAGTACTTC. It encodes CASAAGLGETQYF.

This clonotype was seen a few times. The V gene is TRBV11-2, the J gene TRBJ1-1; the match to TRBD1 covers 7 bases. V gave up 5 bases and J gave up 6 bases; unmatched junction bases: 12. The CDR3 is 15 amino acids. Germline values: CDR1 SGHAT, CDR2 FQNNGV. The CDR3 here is CASSRLGGAAAEAFF. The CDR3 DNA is TGTGCCAGCAGCCGGTTAGGGGGCGCAGCGGCTGAAGCTTTCTTT.

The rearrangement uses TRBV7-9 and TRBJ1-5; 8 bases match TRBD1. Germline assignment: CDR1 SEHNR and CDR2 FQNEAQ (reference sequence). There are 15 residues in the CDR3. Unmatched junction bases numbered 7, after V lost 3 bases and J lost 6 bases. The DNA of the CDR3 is TGTGCCAGCAGCTTCACGGACAGGGTGGGTCAGCCCCAGCATTTT. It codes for CASSFTDRVGQPQHF.

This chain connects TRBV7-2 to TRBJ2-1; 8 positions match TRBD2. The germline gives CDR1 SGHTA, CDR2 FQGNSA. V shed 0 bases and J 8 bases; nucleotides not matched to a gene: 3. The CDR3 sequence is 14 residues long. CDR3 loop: CASSLAGLAYEQFF. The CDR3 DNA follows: TGTGCCAGCAGCTTAGCTGGACTAGCCTATGAGCAGTTCTTC.

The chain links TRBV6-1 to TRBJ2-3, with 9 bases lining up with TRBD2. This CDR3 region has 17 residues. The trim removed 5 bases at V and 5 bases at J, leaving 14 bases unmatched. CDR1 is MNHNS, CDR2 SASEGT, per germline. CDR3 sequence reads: CASSPRGAGGPGDTQYF. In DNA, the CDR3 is TGTGCCAGCAGTCCCCGTGGGGCGGGAGGGCCCGGAGATACGCAGTATTTT.

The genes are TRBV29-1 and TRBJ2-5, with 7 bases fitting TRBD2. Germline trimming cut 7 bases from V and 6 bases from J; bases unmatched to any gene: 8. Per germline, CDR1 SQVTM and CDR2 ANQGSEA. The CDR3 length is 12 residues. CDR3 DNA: TGCAGCGGCGGGACTACATCAAAGACCCAGTACTTC. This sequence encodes CSGGTTSKTQYF.

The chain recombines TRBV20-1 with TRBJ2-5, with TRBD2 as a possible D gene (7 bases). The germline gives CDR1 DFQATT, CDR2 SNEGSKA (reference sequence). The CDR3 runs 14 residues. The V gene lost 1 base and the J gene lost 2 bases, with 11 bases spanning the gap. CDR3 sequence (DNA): TGCAGTGCTAGAGTGGGGGGGGCTCAAGAGACCCAGTACTTC. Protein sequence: CSARVGGAQETQYF.

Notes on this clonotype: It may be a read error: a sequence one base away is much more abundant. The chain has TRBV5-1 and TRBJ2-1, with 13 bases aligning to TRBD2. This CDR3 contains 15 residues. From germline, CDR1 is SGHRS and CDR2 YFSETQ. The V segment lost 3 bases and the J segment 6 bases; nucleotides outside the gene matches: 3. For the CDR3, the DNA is TGCGCCAGCAGCTCGACTAGCGGGAGGTTCAATGAGCAGTTCTTC. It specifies CASSSTSGRFNEQFF.

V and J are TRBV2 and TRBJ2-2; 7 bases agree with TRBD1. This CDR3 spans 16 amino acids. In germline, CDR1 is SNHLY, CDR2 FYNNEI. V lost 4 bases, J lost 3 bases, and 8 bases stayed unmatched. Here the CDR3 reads CASSVISTGDTGELFF. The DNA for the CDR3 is TGTGCCAGCAGTGTGATTTCCACAGGGGACACCGGGGAGCTGTTTTTT.

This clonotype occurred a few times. The chain's CDR3 is CASSYPGEEQFF. The CDR3 bases are TGTGCCAGCAGTTACCCAGGGGAAGAGCAGTTCTTC. V and J are TRBV6-5 and TRBJ2-1; maybe TRBD1 (6 bases). V shed 2 bases and J shed 10 bases, with 9 bases lying between them. Germline V CDR1 and CDR2: MNHEY, SVGAGI. CDR3 length: 12 residues.

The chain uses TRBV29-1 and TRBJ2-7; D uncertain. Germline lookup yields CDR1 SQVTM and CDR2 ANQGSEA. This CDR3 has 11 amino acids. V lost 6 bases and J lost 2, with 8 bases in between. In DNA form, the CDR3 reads TGCAGCGTCTATGTGGCCTACGAGCAGTACTTC. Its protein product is CSVYVAYEQYF.

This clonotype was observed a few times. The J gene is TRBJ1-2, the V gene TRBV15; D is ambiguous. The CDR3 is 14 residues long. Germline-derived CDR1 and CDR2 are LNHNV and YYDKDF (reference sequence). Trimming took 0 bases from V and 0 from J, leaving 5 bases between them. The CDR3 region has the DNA TGTGCCACCAGCAGAGATAGGGCTAACTATGGCTACACCTTC. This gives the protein CATSRDRANYGYTF.

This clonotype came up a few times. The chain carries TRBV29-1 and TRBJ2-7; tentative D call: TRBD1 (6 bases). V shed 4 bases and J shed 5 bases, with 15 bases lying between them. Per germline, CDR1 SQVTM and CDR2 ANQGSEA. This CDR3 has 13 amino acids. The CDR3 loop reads CSVGAGVGDEQYF. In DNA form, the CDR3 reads TGCAGCGTTGGGGCAGGGGTTGGCGACGAGCAGTACTTC.

DNA for the CDR3: TGTGCCATTTCCAGCGGACAGGGGGCCCCTGAAGCTTTCTTT. Its protein product is CAISSGQGAPEAFF. The chain links TRBV10-3 to TRBJ1-1; 11 bases line up with TRBD1. The CDR3 length is 14 residues. CDR1 ENHRY and CDR2 SYGVKD come from the germline V gene. The V segment lost 9 bases and the J segment 6 bases; nucleotides outside the gene matches: 9.

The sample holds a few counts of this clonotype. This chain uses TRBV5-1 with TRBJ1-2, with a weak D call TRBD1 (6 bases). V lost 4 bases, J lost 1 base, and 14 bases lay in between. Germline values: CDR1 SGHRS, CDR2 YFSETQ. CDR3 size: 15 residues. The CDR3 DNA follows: TGCGCCAGCAGCGGATGGGGGGACATTAACTATGGCTACACCTTC. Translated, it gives CASSGWGDINYGYTF.

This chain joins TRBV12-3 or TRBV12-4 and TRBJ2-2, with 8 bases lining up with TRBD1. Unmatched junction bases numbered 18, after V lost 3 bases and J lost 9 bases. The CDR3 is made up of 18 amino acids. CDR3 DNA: TGTGCCAGCAGTTTGAAATTAGGGGACAGGATATTATCTAGGGAGCTGTTTTTT. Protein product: CASSLKLGDRILSRELFF.

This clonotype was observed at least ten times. The CDR3, as DNA: TGTGCCAGCAGTGAGATGCTAGCGGGAGTTGCCGGGGAGCTGTTTTTT. Protein sequence: CASSEMLAGVAGELFF. V usage is TRBV2 and J usage is TRBJ2-2, with TRBD2 identical over 10 bases. With 3 bases clipped from V and 6 bases from J, the junction kept 7 bases outside the gene matches. This CDR3 is built from 16 residues. Germline assignment: CDR1 SNHLY and CDR2 FYNNEI.

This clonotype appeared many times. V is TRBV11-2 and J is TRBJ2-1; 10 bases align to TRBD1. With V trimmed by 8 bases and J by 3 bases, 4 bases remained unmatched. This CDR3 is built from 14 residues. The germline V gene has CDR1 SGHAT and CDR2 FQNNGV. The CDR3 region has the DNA TGTGCCAGCGGATGGACAGGGGGCTACAATGAGCAGTTCTTC. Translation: CASGWTGGYNEQFF.

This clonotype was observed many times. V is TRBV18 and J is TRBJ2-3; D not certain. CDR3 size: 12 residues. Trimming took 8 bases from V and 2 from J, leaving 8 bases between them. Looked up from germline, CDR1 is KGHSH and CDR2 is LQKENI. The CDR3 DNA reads TGTGCCAGCAGCCCCCCCACAGATACGCAGTATTTT. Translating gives CASSPPTDTQYF. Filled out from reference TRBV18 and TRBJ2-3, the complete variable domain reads NAGVMQNPRHLVRRRGQEARLRCSPMKGHSHVYWYRQLPEEGLKFMVYLQKENIIDESGMPKERFSAEFPKEGPSILRIQQVVRGDSAAYFCASSPPTDTQYFGPGTRLTVL.